The sequence of this T cell receptor (beta chain) was determined in a study of PD-1 blockade in classical Hodgkin lymphoma. Each and every patient relapsed after autologous stem cell transplantation, and patients got differing brentuximab vedotin exposure. Germline-derived CDR1 and CDR2 are SGHRS and YFSETQ. V shed 5 bases and J 5 bases; nucleotides not matched to a gene: 16. The CDR3 has 17 residues. TCRdb's copy holds only in-frame clones and misses some; the assay was immunoSEQ multiplex PCR. The repertoire has 95,000 to 100,000 clones, about 89% of them found once; the top ten carry about 6.1%. This receptor was taken from a human donor with classical Hodgkin lymphoma. The V gene is TRBV5-1, the J gene TRBJ2-5; 9 nucleotides agree with TRBD2. The input for sequencing was peripheral blood mononuclear cells (PBMCs), taken before the second cycle of nivolumab. As DNA, the CDR3 is TGCGCCAGCAGTACAAGGGGTCTAGCGGGGTTAGGGGAGACCCAGTACTTC. Amino acid sequence: CASSTRGLAGLGETQYF.